The rows below give T cell receptor beta chains drawn from one sample of a study of blood T cell repertoires in COVID-19. Sequenced by immunoSEQ multiplex PCR; TCRdb stores in-frame clones only, minus some. Of around 100,000 clones in the sample, about 89% were seen once. The material sequenced was peripheral blood. The origin of the receptors is a human donor in a cohort sampled during active COVID-19. The CDR3 runs from the conserved cysteine through the conserved F or W. Size values are once, few and many counts, or a class for expanded clones, and some rows have none.

TRBV11-2,NA,TRBJ1-1,CASSLDRATMEAFF
TRBV29-1,NA,TRBJ2-7,CSVEDRPNGYEQYF
TRBV28,NA,TRBJ1-5,CASSPTQGYGQPQHF
TRBV24-1,NA,TRBJ2-2,CATSDSGTGVYTGELFF
TRBV27,few,TRBJ1-5,CASSSPNAGPQHF
TRBV2,NA,TRBJ1-2,CASSLTGGTYGYTF
TRBV6-4,NA,TRBJ2-3,CASSDGSGQDTQYF
TRBV7-2,NA,TRBJ1-2,CASSSWPQGHYGYTF
TRBV15,once,TRBJ1-1,CATSRGREKLNTEAFF
TRBV6-5,NA,TRBJ2-4,CASRDSFLAKNIQYF
TRBV5-1,NA,TRBJ2-5,CASSFASGGPVETQYF
TRBV6-5,NA,TRBJ1-5,CASSPRQVNQPQHF
TRBV4-1,NA,TRBJ1-2,CASSQESQVPYGYTF
TRBV27,NA,TRBJ2-2,CASSLSMIAGNTGELFF
TRBV28,NA,TRBJ2-4,CASSSPPDKLYIQYF
TRBV9,NA,TRBJ2-3,CASSAGVGRGTDTQYF
TRBV5-1,once,TRBJ2-1,CASSLQENEQFF
TRBV9,NA,TRBJ1-4,CASSGDRGEEKLFF
TRBV5-4,NA,TRBJ2-1,CASRPSLAGGGVGEQFF
TRBV28,NA,TRBJ2-7,CASSERDREYEQYF
TRBV7-9,NA,TRBJ1-6,CASSEAVSPLHF
TRBV28,NA,TRBJ1-2,CASTLPQGNGYTF
TRBV6-6,NA,TRBJ1-1,CASIPKQGQNTEAFF
TRBV6-5,NA,TRBJ2-7,CASSSSQGRTYEQYF
TRBV5-8,NA,TRBJ2-1,CASSPPYNEQFF
TRBV4-3,NA,TRBJ2-6,CASSQDPKPGANVLTF
TRBV7-9,NA,TRBJ1-1,CASNEEKDTEAFF
TRBV11-2,once,TRBJ2-4,CASSLDPGGGAKNIQYF
TRBV11-2,NA,TRBJ2-5,CASSLLGLETQYF
TRBV7-6,NA,TRBJ1-1,CASSLAQGGRNTEAFF
TRBV4-3,NA,TRBJ2-1,CASSQAAQGPFNEQFF
TRBV2,NA,TRBJ1-1,CASSVQGGTEAFF
TRBV6-5,NA,TRBJ1-5,CASRPDRGNQPQHF
TRBV6-5,NA,TRBJ1-3,CASSYSSIAGNTIYF
TRBV9,NA,TRBJ1-2,CASSVEPQGTNYGYTF
TRBV2,NA,TRBJ2-7,CASKYRGGPYEQYF
TRBV4-1,once,TRBJ2-7,CASSPVGGVMGQYF
TRBV5-6,NA,TRBJ1-5,CASSWGQENQPQHF
TRBV4-2,NA,TRBJ1-1,CASSQGGGQAFF
TRBV5-1,NA,TRBJ2-2,CASSQSTSTGELFF
TRBV4-3,NA,TRBJ1-5,CASSQDGSSDQPQHF
TRBV18,NA,TRBJ2-7,CASSPTSGGSSSYEQYF
TRBV6-5,NA,TRBJ1-1,CASSLGTGLNTEAFF
TRBV5-4,NA,TRBJ2-1,CASSTGLAGGYNEQFF
TRBV18,NA,TRBJ1-1,CASSPRAGGRDTEAFF
TRBV6-5,NA,TRBJ1-5,CASSRTGGNQPQHF
TRBV7-9,NA,TRBJ2-3,CASSPGQELTDTQYF
TRBV7-6,NA,TRBJ2-3,CASSLESRGRSTDTQYF
TRBV7-3,NA,TRBJ2-5,CASSDGGALETQYF
TRBV5-4,NA,TRBJ2-3,CASSPGPGDTQYF
TRBV6-5,NA,TRBJ2-1,CASSYSRTSGYNEQFF
TRBV11-2,NA,TRBJ1-4,CASSFRTANEKLFF
TRBV5-1,NA,TRBJ2-3,CASSLWPSGEADTQYF
TRBV7-2,NA,TRBJ2-7,CASSVQGYEQYF
TRBV4-1,NA,TRBJ2-7,CASSQRQGASSEQYF
TRBV5-1,NA,TRBJ2-5,CASSRTVLETQYF
TRBV20-1,NA,TRBJ1-1,CSAPSAFF
TRBV19,NA,TRBJ1-6,CASGDRAHFWNSPLHF
TRBV18,NA,TRBJ2-7,CASSPNGLRSSYEQYF